This T cell receptor (beta chain) was observed in a study of PD-L1 blockade in urothelial cancer. Study at large: In the patient group, about 85% of the roughly 30 were males with bladder-origin urothelial cancer. Between 0 and 3 chemotherapy regimens preceded treatment for each patient. Points from the study as a whole: Tumor-associated TCR clones expanded more in blood at 3 weeks in patients with durable benefit.

This CDR3 contains 13 residues. Trimming took 1 base from V and 4 from J, leaving 7 bases between them. Germline CDR1 is LNHDA and CDR2 is SQIVND (reference sequence). TCRdb's copy holds only in-frame clones and misses some; the assay was immunoSEQ multiplex PCR. The sample carries some 97,000 clones, roughly nine tenths recorded once. With regard to this clone: The target antigen is unknown.

Urothelial carcinoma affected the patients, and it was locally advanced or metastatic. The V call is TRBV19, the J call TRBJ2-5; unclear D gene. The receptor comes from an elderly woman with urothelial cancer. This sample comprised PBMCs, obtained around atezolizumab (anti-PD-L1) treatment. The CDR3 is CASSIGAGETQYF. In DNA form, the CDR3 reads TGTGCCAGTAGTATAGGGGCCGGAGAGACCCAGTACTTC.